This passage covers 15 T cell receptor beta chains from one sample sequenced in a study of identifying expanded T cells in peripheral blood. The assay was immunoSEQ multiplex PCR, and TCRdb's table has in-frame clones only and misses some. The table records approximately 90,000 clones, 75% to 90% of them present only once. Sequencing input: blood. The receptors shown here come from a person between 18 and 75 years old in good health.

The chain couples TRBV30 to TRBJ2-2, with D unresolved. Deletions cut 0 bases from V and 9 bases from J, with 5 bases between. CDR3 size: 11 residues. Germline-derived CDR1 and CDR2 are GTSNPN and SVGIG (reference sequence). CDR3 loop: CAWSVHRELFF. Written as DNA, the CDR3 is TGTGCCTGGAGTGTGCACCGGGAGCTGTTTTTT.

The chain is built from TRBV4-3 and TRBJ2-1; TRBD2 aligns across 7 bases. V trimming: 0 bases; J trimming: 5 bases; junction bases outside the gene matches: 4. Germline lookup yields CDR1 LGHNA and CDR2 YSLEER. The CDR3 has 15 residues. DNA of the CDR3: TGCGCCAGCAGCCAAGAGAGAGCGGGGAACAATGAGCAGTTCTTC. It translates to CASSQERAGNNEQFF.

The chain couples TRBV4-3 to TRBJ2-3; unclear D gene. Germline CDR1 is LGHNA and CDR2 is YSLEER. The V and J ends lost 4 bases and 2 bases respectively, with 10 bases between them. The CDR3 totals 14 residues. CDR3 sequence: CASSLGPDTDTQYF. CDR3 DNA sequence: TGCGCCAGCAGCCTCGGGCCTGACACAGATACGCAGTATTTT.

This chain links TRBV19 with TRBJ1-2, with D tentatively TRBD1 (5 bases). The CDR3 is 14 residues long. The V and J ends lost 7 bases and 6 bases respectively, with 18 bases between them. Germline V gene data show CDR1 as LNHDA and CDR2 as SQIVND (reference sequence). The CDR3 sequence: CASTPLGRVDGYTF. For the CDR3, the DNA is TGTGCCAGTACCCCCTTAGGCAGGGTTGATGGCTACACCTTC. The full variable domain, in which reference TRBV19 and TRBJ1-2 provide the parts outside the CDR3, is DGGITQSPKYLFRKEGQNVTLSCEQNLNHDAMYWYRQDPGQGLRLIYYSQIVNDFQKGDIAEGYSVSREKKESFPLTVTSAQKNPTAFYLCASTPLGRVDGYTFGSGTRLTVV.

The DNA of the CDR3 is TGTGCCAGCAGTGACAGGTTTTCCTACGAGCAGTACTTC. Its translation: CASSDRFSYEQYF. The chain couples TRBV6-1 to TRBJ2-7; D is unclear. The ends were cut back, 3 bases at V and 1 base at J, with 7 bases in the middle. The CDR3 totals 13 residues. Germline assignment: CDR1 MNHNS and CDR2 SASEGT.

This chain links TRBV5-1 with TRBJ1-2, with D uncertain. Per germline, CDR1 SGHRS and CDR2 YFSETQ. The CDR3 is made up of 15 amino acids. V was trimmed by 3 bases and J by 3 bases, leaving 15 bases between them. The CDR3 DNA reads as TGCGCCAGCAGCTACGTAATGTCTGATGACTATGGCTACACCTTC. It translates to CASSYVMSDDYGYTF.

The chain recombines TRBV6-1 with TRBJ1-5; D call uncertain. V was cut by 7 bases and J by 4 bases, with 11 bases left in between. The CDR3 runs 13 residues. Germline V gene data show CDR1 as MNHNS and CDR2 as SASEGT. The CDR3 spells CASTRDRNQPQHF. The CDR3 nucleotides read TGTGCCAGCACCCGAGATCGGAATCAGCCCCAGCATTTT.

The genes are TRBV9 and TRBJ1-2; 8 nucleotides align to TRBD1. Per the germline V gene, CDR1 is SGDLS and CDR2 is YYNGEE. V was clipped by 0 bases and J by 3 bases; unmatched bases: 4. The CDR3 totals 15 residues. CDR3 nucleotide sequence: TGTGCCAGCAGCGTAGGCAGGGGGCAAGACTATGGCTACACCTTC. Translated, it gives CASSVGRGQDYGYTF.

This clone appeared once. This chain joins TRBV7-9 and TRBJ1-2, with a possible D match to TRBD1 (5 bases). Per the germline V gene, CDR1 is SEHNR and CDR2 is FQNEAQ (reference sequence). The CDR3 length is 15 residues. Trimming removed 5 bases from V and 3 bases from J, with 16 bases in between. CDR3 loop: CASSPLGARDYGYTF. The CDR3, as DNA: TGTGCCAGCAGCCCCTTAGGGGCCAGGGACTATGGCTACACCTTC.

This chain uses TRBV5-6 with TRBJ2-3; a possible D gene is TRBD2 (6 bases). Per the germline V gene, CDR1 is SGHDT and CDR2 is YYEEEE. Trimming stripped 7 bases from V and 2 bases from J, with 17 bases between. The CDR3 consists of 15 residues. CDR3 region: CASAFDGGTTDTQYF. The DNA for the CDR3 is TGTGCCAGCGCTTTTGACGGGGGAACCACAGATACGCAGTATTTT.

J is TRBJ2-5 and V is TRBV2, with TRBD2 as a possible D gene (6 bases). Germline CDR1 SNHLY, CDR2 FYNNEI. This CDR3 comprises 12 residues. The V and J ends lost 10 bases and 5 bases respectively, with 14 bases between them. CDR3 DNA sequence: TGTGCCATAGCGGCAGTGGAGGAGACCCAGTACTTC. Translation: CAIAAVEETQYF.

This chain links TRBV30 with TRBJ1-6; D is unclear. The CDR3 sequence is 13 residues long. The germline CDR1 and CDR2 sequences are GTSNPN and SVGIG (reference sequence). CDR3 sequence: CAHGTSYNSPLHF. The CDR3 DNA sequence: TGTGCGCACGGAACCTCCTATAATTCACCCCTCCACTTT. The whole variable domain, filled in from reference TRBV30 and TRBJ1-6, reads SQTIHQWPATLVQPVGSPLSLECTVEGTSNPNLYWYRQAAGRGLQLLFYSVGIGQISSEVPQNLSASRPQDRQFILSSKKLLLSDSGFYLCAHGTSYNSPLHFGNGTRLTVT.

The V call is TRBV5-1, the J call TRBJ1-5, with TRBD1 as a possible D gene (6 bases). Germline V gene data show CDR1 as SGHRS and CDR2 as YFSETQ. Trimming shortened V by 2 bases and J by 4 bases, and 13 bases separated the two germline ends. CDR3 length: 15 amino acids. The CDR3 DNA reads as TGCGCCAGCAGCTTAGCAGGACAGCCGAATCAGCCCCAGCATTTT. Amino acid sequence: CASSLAGQPNQPQHF.

V is TRBV4-3 and J is TRBJ1-5; D is uncertain. Germline CDR1 reads LGHNA; CDR2 reads YSLEER. V was pared by 1 base and J by 10 bases, with 14 bases between. CDR3 length: 14 residues. The CDR3 DNA follows: TGCGCCAGCAGCCAAGTTCTCGGAGTATCCCCCCAGCATTTT. Residues: CASSQVLGVSPQHF.

V usage is TRBV29-1 and J usage is TRBJ2-3, with a possible D match to TRBD1 (5 bases). CDR1 is SQVTM and CDR2 is ANQGSEA in the germline V gene. Trimming removed 4 bases from V and 0 bases from J, with 17 bases in between. The CDR3 totals 16 residues. CDR3 protein: CSVVEDSYPSTDTQYF. The CDR3 DNA is TGCAGCGTTGTCGAAGACAGTTACCCTAGCACAGATACGCAGTATTTT.